This TCR beta chain was observed in a study of identical twins. Study outcomes and limitations: Recombination models fit unrelated individuals' TCR alpha sharing but underestimated twins'. Its conclusions, products of cross-sectional statistical analysis, did not come from following the same donors.

It was template switching that added a universal primer site, and there were unique molecular identifiers on the cDNA. TCRdb recomputed calls from the 5' RACE reads with MiXCR, one row per CDR3 protein. The sample holds more than 200,000 distinct CDR3 sequences, roughly a tenth seen once. V lost 4 bases and J lost 11, with 14 bases in between. The CDR3 contains 12 residues. Germline values: CDR1 MNHEY, CDR2 SVGAGI. Worth noting for this clonotype: Its antigen is still unknown.

V and J are TRBV6-5 and TRBJ1-1; maybe TRBD1 (5 bases). The origin of this receptor is a woman between 18 and 29 years old in good health. Sequenced sample: memory (CD45RO+) T cells sorted from blood. CDR3 amino acids: CASSFQGRIAFF. The CDR3 DNA reads TGTGCCAGCAGTTTTCAGGGTCGAATTGCTTTCTTT.